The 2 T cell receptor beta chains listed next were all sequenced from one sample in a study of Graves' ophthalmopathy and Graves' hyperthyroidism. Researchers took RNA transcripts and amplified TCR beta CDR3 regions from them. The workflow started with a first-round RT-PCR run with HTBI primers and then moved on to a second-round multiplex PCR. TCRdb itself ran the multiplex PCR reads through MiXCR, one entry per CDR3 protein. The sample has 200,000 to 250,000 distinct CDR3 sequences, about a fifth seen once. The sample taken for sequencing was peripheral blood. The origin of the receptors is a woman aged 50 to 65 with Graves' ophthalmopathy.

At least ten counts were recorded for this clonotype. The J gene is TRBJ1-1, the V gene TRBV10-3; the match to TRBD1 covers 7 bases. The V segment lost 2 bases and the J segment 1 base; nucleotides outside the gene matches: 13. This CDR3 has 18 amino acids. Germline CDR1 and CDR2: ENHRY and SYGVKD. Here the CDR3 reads CAISEPGGRGRGNTEAFF. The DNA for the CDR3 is TGTGCCATCAGTGAGCCCGGGGGAAGGGGGCGAGGGAACACTGAAGCTTTCTTT.

CDR3 sequence: CASSFGTSGRHSNGELFF. CDR3 sequence (DNA): TGTGCCAGCAGTTTTGGGACTAGCGGACGACACAGCAACGGGGAGCTGTTTTTT. The gene calls are TRBV12-3 or TRBV12-4 and TRBJ2-2; 11 bases fit TRBD2. Trimming removed 3 bases from V and 7 bases from J; junction bases left unmatched: 13. The CDR3 is made up of 18 amino acids.